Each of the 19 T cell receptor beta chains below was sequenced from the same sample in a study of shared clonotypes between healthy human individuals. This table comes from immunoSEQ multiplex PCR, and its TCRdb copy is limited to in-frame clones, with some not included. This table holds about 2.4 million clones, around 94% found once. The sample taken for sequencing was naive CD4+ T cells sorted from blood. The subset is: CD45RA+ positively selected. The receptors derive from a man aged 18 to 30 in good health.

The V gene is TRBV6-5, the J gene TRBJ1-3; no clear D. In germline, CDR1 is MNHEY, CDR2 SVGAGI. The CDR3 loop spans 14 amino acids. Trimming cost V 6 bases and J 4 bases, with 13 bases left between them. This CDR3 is CASSYAAEGNTIYF. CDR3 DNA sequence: TGTGCCAGCAGCTACGCCGCCGAGGGAAACACCATATATTTT.

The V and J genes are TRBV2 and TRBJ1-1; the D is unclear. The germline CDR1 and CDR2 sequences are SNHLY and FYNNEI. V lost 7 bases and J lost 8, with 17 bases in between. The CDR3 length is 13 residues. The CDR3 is CASTQDGGTEAFF. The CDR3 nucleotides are TGTGCCAGCACCCAAGACGGTGGAACGGAAGCTTTCTTT.

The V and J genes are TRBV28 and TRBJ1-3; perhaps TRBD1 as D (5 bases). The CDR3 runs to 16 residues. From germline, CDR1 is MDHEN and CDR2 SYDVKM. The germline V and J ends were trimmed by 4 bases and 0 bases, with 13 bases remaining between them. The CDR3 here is CASSSPGQRSGNTIYF. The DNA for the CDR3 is TGTGCCAGCAGTTCTCCGGGGCAGCGCTCTGGAAACACCATATATTTT.

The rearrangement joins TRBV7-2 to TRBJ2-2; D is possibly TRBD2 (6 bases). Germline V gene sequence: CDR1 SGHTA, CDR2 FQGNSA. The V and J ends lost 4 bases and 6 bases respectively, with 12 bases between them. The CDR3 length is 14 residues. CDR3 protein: CASSSGLLPGELFF. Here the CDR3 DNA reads TGTGCCAGCAGCTCGGGACTCCTCCCCGGGGAGCTGTTTTTT. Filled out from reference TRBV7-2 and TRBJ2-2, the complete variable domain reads GAGVSQSPSNKVTEKGKDVELRCDPISGHTALYWYRQSLGQGLEFLIYFQGNSAPDKSGLPSDRFSAERTGGSVSTLTIQRTQQEDSAVYLCASSSGLLPGELFFGEGSRLTVL.

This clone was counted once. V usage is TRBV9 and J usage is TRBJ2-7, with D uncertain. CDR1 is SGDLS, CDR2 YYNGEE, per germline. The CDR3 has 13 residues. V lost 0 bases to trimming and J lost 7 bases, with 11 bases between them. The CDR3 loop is CASSVVALGEQYF. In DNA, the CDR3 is TGTGCCAGCAGCGTAGTGGCTCTGGGGGAGCAGTACTTC.

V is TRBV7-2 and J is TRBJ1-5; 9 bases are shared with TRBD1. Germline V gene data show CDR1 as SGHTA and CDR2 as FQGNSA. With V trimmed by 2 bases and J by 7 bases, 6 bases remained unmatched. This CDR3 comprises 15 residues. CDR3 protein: CASSLMTGGGQPQHF. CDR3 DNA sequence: TGTGCCAGCAGCTTAATGACAGGGGGTGGGCAGCCCCAGCATTTT.

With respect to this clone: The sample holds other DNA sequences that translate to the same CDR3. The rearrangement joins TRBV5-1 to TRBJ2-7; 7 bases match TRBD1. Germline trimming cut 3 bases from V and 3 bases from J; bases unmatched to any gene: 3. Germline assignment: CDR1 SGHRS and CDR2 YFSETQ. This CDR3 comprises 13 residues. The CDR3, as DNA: TGCGCCAGCAGCTGGACAGGAGACTACGAGCAGTACTTC. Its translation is CASSWTGDYEQYF.

CDR3: CASSIDPGLTEAFF. In DNA, the CDR3 is TGTGCCAGCAGCATAGACCCAGGGCTCACTGAAGCTTTCTTT. This rearrangement joins TRBV7-8 to TRBJ1-1, with a weak D call TRBD1 (5 bases). This CDR3 comprises 14 residues. The germline V and J ends were trimmed by 5 bases and 4 bases, with 14 bases remaining between them. CDR1 is SGHVS and CDR2 is FQNEAQ in the germline V gene.

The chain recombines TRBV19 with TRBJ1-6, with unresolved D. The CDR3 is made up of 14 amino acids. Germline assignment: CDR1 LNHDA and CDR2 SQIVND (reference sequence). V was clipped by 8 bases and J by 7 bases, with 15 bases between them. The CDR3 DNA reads TGTGCCAGTCGCCTGGGTCTCTCAAATTCACCCCTCCACTTT. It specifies CASRLGLSNSPLHF.

The CDR3 DNA reads as TGTGCCAGCCACCCAACCCCGGGGGCGAAGACTGAAGCTTTCTTT. This codes for CASHPTPGAKTEAFF. V is TRBV2 and J is TRBJ1-1; tentatively, D is TRBD1 (6 bases). CDR3 length equals 15 residues. Trimming took 8 bases from V and 5 from J, leaving 21 bases between them. Germline CDR1 SNHLY, CDR2 FYNNEI. The full variable domain, in which reference TRBV2 and TRBJ1-1 provide the parts outside the CDR3, is EPEVTQTPSHQVTQMGQEVILRCVPISNHLYFYWYRQILGQKVEFLVSFYNNEISEKSEIFDDQFSVERPDGSNFTLKIRSTKLEDSAMYFCASHPTPGAKTEAFFGQGTRLTVV.

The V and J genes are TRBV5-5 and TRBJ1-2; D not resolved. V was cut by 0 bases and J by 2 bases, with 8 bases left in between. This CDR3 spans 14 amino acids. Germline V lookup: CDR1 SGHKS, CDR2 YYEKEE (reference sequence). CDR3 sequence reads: CASSLAESNYGYTF. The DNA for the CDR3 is TGTGCCAGCAGCTTGGCCGAATCAAACTATGGCTACACCTTC.

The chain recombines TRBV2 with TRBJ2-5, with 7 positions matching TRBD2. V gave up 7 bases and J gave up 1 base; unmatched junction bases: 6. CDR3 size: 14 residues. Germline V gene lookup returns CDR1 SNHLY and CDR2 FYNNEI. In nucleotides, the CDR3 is TGTGCCAGCATCGGGGGGACCGGCCAAGAGACCCAGTACTTC. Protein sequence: CASIGGTGQETQYF.

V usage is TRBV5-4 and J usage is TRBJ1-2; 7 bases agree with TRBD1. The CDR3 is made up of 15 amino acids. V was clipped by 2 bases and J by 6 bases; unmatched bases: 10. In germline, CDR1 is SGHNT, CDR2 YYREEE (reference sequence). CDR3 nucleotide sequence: TGTGCCAGCAGCTTTATAACAGGGGATCTCCATGGCTACACCTTC. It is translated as CASSFITGDLHGYTF.

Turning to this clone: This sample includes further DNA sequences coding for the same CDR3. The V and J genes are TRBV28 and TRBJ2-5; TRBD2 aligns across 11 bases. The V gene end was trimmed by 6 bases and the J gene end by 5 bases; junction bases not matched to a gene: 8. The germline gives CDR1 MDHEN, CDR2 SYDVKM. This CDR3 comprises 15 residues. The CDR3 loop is CASSYSGGARETQYF. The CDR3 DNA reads TGTGCCAGCAGCTATAGCGGGGGGGCACGGGAGACCCAGTACTTC.

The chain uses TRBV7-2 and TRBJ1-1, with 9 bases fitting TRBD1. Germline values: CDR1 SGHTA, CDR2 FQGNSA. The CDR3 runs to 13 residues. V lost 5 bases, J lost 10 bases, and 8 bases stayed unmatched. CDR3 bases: TGTGCCAGCAGCGGTAGACAGGGGGGCGCAGCTTTCTTT. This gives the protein CASSGRQGGAAFF.

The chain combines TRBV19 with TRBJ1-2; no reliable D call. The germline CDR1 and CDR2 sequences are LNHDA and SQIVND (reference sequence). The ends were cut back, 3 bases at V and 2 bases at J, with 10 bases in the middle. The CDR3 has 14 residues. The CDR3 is CASSILARNYGYTF. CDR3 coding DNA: TGTGCCAGTAGTATCTTGGCAAGAAACTATGGCTACACCTTC.

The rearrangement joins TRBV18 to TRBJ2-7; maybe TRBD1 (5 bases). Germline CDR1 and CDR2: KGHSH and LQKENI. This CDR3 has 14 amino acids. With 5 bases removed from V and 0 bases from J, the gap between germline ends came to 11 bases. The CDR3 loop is CASSSSTGSYEQYF. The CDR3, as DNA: TGTGCCAGCTCATCCTCCACAGGCTCCTACGAGCAGTACTTC.

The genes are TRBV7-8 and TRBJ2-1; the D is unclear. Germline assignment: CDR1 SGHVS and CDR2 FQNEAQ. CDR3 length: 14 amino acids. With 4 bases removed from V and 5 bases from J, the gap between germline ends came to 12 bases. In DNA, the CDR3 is TGTGCCAGCAGCTCCAGAGTGGAGAACAATGAGCAGTTCTTC. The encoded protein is CASSSRVENNEQFF.

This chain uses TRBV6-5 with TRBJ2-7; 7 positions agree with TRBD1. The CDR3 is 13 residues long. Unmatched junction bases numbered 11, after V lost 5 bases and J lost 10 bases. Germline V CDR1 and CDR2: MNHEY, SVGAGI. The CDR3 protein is CASSNQRTGHQYF. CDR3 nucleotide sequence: TGTGCCAGCAGTAACCAACGGACAGGACATCAGTACTTC.